This T cell receptor (beta chain) is drawn from a study of Graves' ophthalmopathy and Graves' hyperthyroidism. RNA transcripts were the source from which TCR beta CDR3 regions were amplified. HTBI-primed RT-PCR formed the first round, and a multiplex PCR formed the second. TCRdb ran MiXCR on the multiplex PCR reads and lists one entry per CDR3 protein. This sample carries over a million distinct CDR3 sequences, 36% of them seen once, and the ten largest clones take over 8.5%. This clonotype has at least ten counts. Germline V gene sequence: CDR1 SGHVS, CDR2 FQNEAQ. This CDR3 is built from 11 residues. Trimming cost V 5 bases and J 5 bases, with 3 bases left between them.

This clonotype was sampled from an adult man with Graves' hyperthyroidism. Input material: peripheral blood or thyroid tissue (not recorded which). The chain has TRBV7-8 and TRBJ2-2, with no clear D. The CDR3 is CASSQTGELFF. CDR3 nucleotides: TGTGCCAGCAGCCAAACCGGGGAGCTGTTTTTT.